The T cell receptor (beta chain) described here comes from a study of T cell repertoires in cytomegalovirus infection. TCRdb ran MiXCR on the reads and lists one entry per CDR3 protein. The data contain a few hundred thousand distinct CDR3 sequences, 40% of them singletons. On this clonotype itself: Its antigen is undetermined.

The CDR3 runs to 14 residues. V trimming: 5 bases; J trimming: 9 bases; junction bases outside the gene matches: 10. Germline V gives CDR1 SGHVS, CDR2 FNYEAQ. The source of this sequence is a human donor in good health (CMV status not recorded). Some clones in this sample may be carry-over from other donors' samples. The sequenced sample was cultured PBMCs, obtained from culture after CMV antigen stimulation. The chain combines TRBV7-6 with TRBJ2-1, with 7 bases identical to TRBD2. The CDR3 nucleotides are TGTGCCAGCAGCCGACTGACTAGCCCGCGTGAGCAGTTCTTC. Translated: CASSRLTSPREQFF.